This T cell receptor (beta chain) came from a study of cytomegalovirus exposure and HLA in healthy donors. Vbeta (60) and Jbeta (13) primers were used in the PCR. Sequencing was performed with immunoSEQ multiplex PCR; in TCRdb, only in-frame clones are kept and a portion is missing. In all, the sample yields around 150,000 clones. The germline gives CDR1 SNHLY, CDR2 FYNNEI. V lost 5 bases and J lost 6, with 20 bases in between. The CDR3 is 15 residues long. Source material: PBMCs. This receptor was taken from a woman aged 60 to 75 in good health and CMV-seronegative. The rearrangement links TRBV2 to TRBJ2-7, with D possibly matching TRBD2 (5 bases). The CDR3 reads CASSPRTVGNGEQYF. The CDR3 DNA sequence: TGTGCCAGCAGTCCTAGGACGGTCGGGAATGGCGAGCAGTACTTC.